The TCR beta chain under discussion was sequenced for a study of cytomegalovirus exposure and HLA in healthy donors. The PCR contained 60 Vbeta and 13 Jbeta primers. Profiled with immunoSEQ multiplex PCR; TCRdb holds only in-frame clones, not every one. The table includes about 98,000 clones, under 80% detected once. About this clone: Its antigen is not known.

General study results and limits: Among TCR sequences, most were rare, though some public TCRs appeared in many donors.

This clonotype originated in a male donor in good health and CMV-seronegative. Source material: PBMCs.

The DNA of the CDR3 is TGTGCCAGCAGCTTAGAGTCCAGGGCCCCCTATGGCTACACCTTC. Translated, it gives CASSLESRAPYGYTF. The genes are TRBV7-9 and TRBJ1-2; TRBD1 might be the D (5 bases). CDR3 size: 15 residues. Trimming took 1 base from V and 4 from J, leaving 13 bases between them. Germline CDR1 reads SEHNR; CDR2 reads FQNEAQ (reference sequence).